This is a list of T cell receptor beta chains from one sample in a study of blood T cell repertoires in COVID-19. Sequencing used immunoSEQ multiplex PCR; TCRdb keeps in-frame clones, though not all of them. The profile shows under 80,000 clones, around four fifths of them singletons. The sequenced sample was peripheral blood. These receptors all stem from a man in his 60s with COVID-19, enrolled during active disease. Both conserved end residues are part of each CDR3. Fields, in order: D gene, V gene, clone size, CDR3 length, J gene, CDR3 DNA, CDR3 protein. D genes are given only for firm matches. Size values are once, few and many counts, or a class for expanded clones, and some rows have none.

NA	TRBV5-1	NA	16	TRBJ2-5	TGCGCCAGCAGCTTGGATTCTCAACAGGGTTTAGAGACCCAGTACTTC	CASSLDSQQGLETQYF
TRBD2	TRBV15	NA	16	TRBJ2-3	TGTGCCACCAGCAGAGTAGCGGGGAGGGGAGCAGATACGCAGTATTTT	CATSRVAGRGADTQYF
NA	TRBV18	NA	15	TRBJ2-7	TGTGCCAGCTCACCAGGCGCTAGATCGACCTACGAGCAGTACTTC	CASSPGARSTYEQYF
NA	TRBV5-4	NA	13	TRBJ2-7	TGTGCCAGCAGCTTGACTAGCAGCTACGAGCAGTACTTC	CASSLTSSYEQYF
TRBD1	TRBV28	NA	15	TRBJ1-4	TGTGCCAGCAGCCCCCGGGACAGGGTACACGAAAAACTGTTTTTT	CASSPRDRVHEKLFF
TRBD1	TRBV6-5	NA	14	TRBJ1-1	TGTGCCAGCAGCCCCAGGATGTCAGGGGGTGAAGCTTTCTTT	CASSPRMSGGEAFF
TRBD2	TRBV7-9	few	15	TRBJ2-3	TGTGCCAGCAGTGATATTAGCGGGAACGGAGATACGCAGTATTTT	CASSDISGNGDTQYF
TRBD1	TRBV7-9	NA	14	TRBJ2-2	TGTGCCAGCAGCGCGGGACAGGGGACCGGGGAGCTGTTTTTT	CASSAGQGTGELFF
TRBD2	TRBV29-1	few	12	TRBJ2-5	TGCAGCGTTGGTAGCGGGACAGAGACCCAGTACTTC	CSVGSGTETQYF
NA	TRBV11-2	NA	16	TRBJ2-6	TGTGCCAGCAGCTTTACCGCAGGCTCTGGGGCCAACGTCCTGACTTTC	CASSFTAGSGANVLTF
NA	TRBV5-6	NA	14	TRBJ1-5	TGTGCCAGCAGCTTGATTCATAGCAATCAGCCCCAGCATTTT	CASSLIHSNQPQHF
NA	TRBV18	few	16	TRBJ1-3	TGTGCCAGCTCCTCGGGACAATTGGGCTCCGGAAACACCATATATTTT	CASSSGQLGSGNTIYF
TRBD1	TRBV5-6	NA	15	TRBJ1-2	TGTGCCAGCTTTCCCGGGACAGAATTTAACTATGGCTACACCTTC	CASFPGTEFNYGYTF
TRBD1	TRBV4-1	few	16	TRBJ2-7	TGCGCCAGCAGCCAACCGGACAGGGCCCACCTAGGGCAGCAGTACTTC	CASSQPDRAHLGQQYF
NA	TRBV6-1	NA	15	TRBJ1-1	TGTGCCAGCAGTGATTCGTTCAGGGCGCACACTGAAGCTTTCTTT	CASSDSFRAHTEAFF
NA	TRBV11-3	few	12	TRBJ2-7	TGTGCCAGCAGCTACCTCCGGGAACCACAGTACTTC	CASSYLREPQYF
NA	TRBV30	NA	13	TRBJ1-6	TGTGCCTGGAGCCTTAGCGGTCGCTCACCCCTCCACTTT	CAWSLSGRSPLHF
NA	TRBV7-7	NA	13	TRBJ2-3	TGTGCCAGCAGCGCCCTGGTTCGGGATACGCAGTATTTT	CASSALVRDTQYF
NA	TRBV2	NA	15	TRBJ1-1	TGTGCCAGCAGTGAAGGAGGGATTGGAAACACTGAAGCTTTCTTT	CASSEGGIGNTEAFF
NA	TRBV12-3/TRBV12-4	NA	13	TRBJ2-1	TGTGCCAGCACCATCCGCGGGGCCAATGAGCAGTTCTTC	CASTIRGANEQFF
TRBD2	TRBV12-5	NA	16	TRBJ2-5	TGTGCTAGTGGTTTGGTCCGATCTAGCGGGGTTGAGACCCAGTACTTC	CASGLVRSSGVETQYF
TRBD1	TRBV4-2	NA	19	TRBJ1-6	TGTGCCAGCAGCCTTGAGACCCAGGGACAGGGAATGGGTAATTCACCCCTCCACTTT	CASSLETQGQGMGNSPLHF
TRBD1	TRBV18	few	15	TRBJ1-2	TGTGCCAGCTCTCCCGGGACAGGGCAGGCCTATGGCTACACCTTC	CASSPGTGQAYGYTF
NA	TRBV7-9	NA	16	TRBJ2-2	TGTGCCAGCAGCCCAAGGGGGACGGTGAACACCGGGGAGCTGTTTTTT	CASSPRGTVNTGELFF
NA	TRBV2	NA	14	TRBJ2-3	TGTGCCAGCAGTGGAGAAGGGGCCTCAGATACGCAGTATTTT	CASSGEGASDTQYF
NA	TRBV7-2	NA	12	TRBJ2-3	TGTGCCAGCAGCCCCCGGGGAGATACGCAGTATTTT	CASSPRGDTQYF